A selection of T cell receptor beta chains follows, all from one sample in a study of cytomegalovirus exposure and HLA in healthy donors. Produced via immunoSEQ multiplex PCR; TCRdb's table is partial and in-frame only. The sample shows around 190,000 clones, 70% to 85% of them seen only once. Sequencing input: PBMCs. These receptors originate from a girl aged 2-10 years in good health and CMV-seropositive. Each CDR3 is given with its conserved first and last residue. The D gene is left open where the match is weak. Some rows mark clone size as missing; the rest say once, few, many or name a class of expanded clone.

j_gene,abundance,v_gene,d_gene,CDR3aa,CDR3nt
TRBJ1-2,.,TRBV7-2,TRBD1,CASSRDRGFANYGYTF,TGTGCCAGCAGCCGGGACAGGGGATTTGCAAACTATGGCTACACCTTC
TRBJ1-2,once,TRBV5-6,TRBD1,CATGLPGQVDSNYGYTF,TGTGCCACCGGACTTCCGGGACAGGTTGATTCTAACTATGGCTACACCTTC
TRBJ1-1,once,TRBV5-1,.,CASGGGSVTEAFF,TGCGCCAGCGGGGGGGGATCTGTCACTGAAGCTTTCTTT
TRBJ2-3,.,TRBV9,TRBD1,CAEGADTDTQYF,TGTGCCGAGGGGGCTGACACAGATACGCAGTATTTT
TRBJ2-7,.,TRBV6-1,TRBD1,CASSGRRTGTYEQYF,TGTGCCAGCAGTGGCCGCCGGACAGGGACCTACGAGCAGTACTTC
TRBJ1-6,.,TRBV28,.,CASSPPGGPSPLHF,TGTGCCAGCAGCCCTCCGGGGGGGCCTTCACCCCTCCACTTT
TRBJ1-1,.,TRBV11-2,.,CASSLGSLRTEAFF,TGTGCCAGCAGCTTAGGGAGTTTAAGGACTGAAGCTTTCTTT
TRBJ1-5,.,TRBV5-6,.,CASSLAAGRSPQHF,TGTGCCAGCAGCTTGGCGGCAGGGAGGAGTCCCCAGCATTTT
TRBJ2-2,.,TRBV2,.,CASSKEAGNTGELFF,TGTGCCAGCTCAAAAGAGGCGGGGAACACCGGGGAGCTGTTTTTT
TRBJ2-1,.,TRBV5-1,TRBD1,CASSSTGFDERFF,TGCGCCAGCAGCTCGACAGGGTTTGATGAGCGGTTCTTC
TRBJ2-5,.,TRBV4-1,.,CASSQEENQETQYF,TGCGCCAGCAGCCAAGAGGAGAATCAAGAGACCCAGTACTTC
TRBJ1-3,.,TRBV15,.,CATSILGTGNTIYF,TGTGCCACCAGCATTCTAGGTACTGGAAACACCATATATTTT
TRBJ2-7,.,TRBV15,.,CATSRDLAVEQYF,TGTGCCACCAGCAGAGATTTGGCGGTCGAGCAGTACTTC
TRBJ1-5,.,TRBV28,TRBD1,CASSLQGAAQPQHF,TGTGCCAGCAGTTTACAGGGGGCGGCTCAGCCCCAGCATTTT
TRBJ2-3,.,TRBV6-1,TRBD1,CASSELGTGVPDTQYF,TGTGCCAGCAGTGAATTGGGGACAGGGGTACCAGATACGCAGTATTTT
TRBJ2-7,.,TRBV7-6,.,CASSLSAYEQYF,TGTGCCAGCAGCTTATCCGCCTACGAGCAGTACTTC
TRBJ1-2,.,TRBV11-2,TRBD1,CASSPDRGVGGYTF,TGTGCCAGCAGCCCGGACAGGGGGGTGGGTGGCTACACCTTC
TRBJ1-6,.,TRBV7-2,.,CASSLRGGASSYNSPLHF,TGTGCCAGCAGCTTACGAGGTGGGGCGAGCTCCTATAATTCACCCCTCCACTTT
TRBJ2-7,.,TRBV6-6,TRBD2,CASSVSGGSYEQYF,TGTGCCAGCAGCGTTAGCGGGGGGTCCTACGAGCAGTACTTC
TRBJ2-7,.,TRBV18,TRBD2,CASSPPNLAGGEQYF,TGTGCCAGCTCACCACCTAATCTAGCGGGAGGCGAGCAGTACTTC
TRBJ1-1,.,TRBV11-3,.,CASSLGEEGLNTEAFF,TGTGCCAGCAGCTTAGGAGAGGAGGGGCTGAACACTGAAGCTTTCTTT
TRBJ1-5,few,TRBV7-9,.,CASSLVDVGGNQPQHF,TGTGCCAGCAGCTTAGTCGACGTGGGGGGGAATCAGCCCCAGCATTTT
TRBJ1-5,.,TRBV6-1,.,CASSEGVARSENQPQHF,TGTGCCAGCAGTGAAGGGGTGGCGCGTAGCGAGAATCAGCCCCAGCATTTT
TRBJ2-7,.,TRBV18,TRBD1,CASSPLTGGNEQYF,TGTGCCAGCTCACCGCTGACAGGGGGCAACGAGCAGTACTTC
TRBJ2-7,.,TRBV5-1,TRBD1,CASSRKTGTGDFYEQYF,TGCGCCAGCAGCAGAAAAACCGGGACAGGGGACTTCTACGAGCAGTACTTC
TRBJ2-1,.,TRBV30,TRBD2,CAWFAGGPNEQFF,TGTGCCTGGTTTGCGGGAGGGCCGAATGAGCAGTTCTTC
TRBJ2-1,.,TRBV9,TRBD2,CASSVVGLAWNEQFF,TGTGCCAGCAGCGTAGTGGGACTAGCATGGAATGAGCAGTTCTTC
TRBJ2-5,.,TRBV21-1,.,CASSKTSKQETQYF,TGTGCCAGCAGCAAAACGTCTAAACAAGAGACCCAGTACTTC
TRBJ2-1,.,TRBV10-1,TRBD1,CASSPDRAGGQFF,TGCGCCAGCTCCCCCGACAGGGCGGGTGGGCAGTTCTTC
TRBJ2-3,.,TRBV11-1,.,CASSLRDLAAEEDTQYF,TGTGCCAGCAGCTTACGTGATCTAGCAGCGGAAGAAGATACGCAGTATTTT
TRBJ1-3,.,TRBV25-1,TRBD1,CASSGVGFGQGVNTIYF,TGTGCCAGCAGTGGCGTAGGATTCGGACAGGGGGTGAACACCATATATTTT
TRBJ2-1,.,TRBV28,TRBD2,CASTTAGDEQFF,TGTGCCAGCACCACAGCGGGAGATGAGCAGTTCTTC
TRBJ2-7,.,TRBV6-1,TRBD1,CASQTGLEQYF,TGTGCCAGCCAGACAGGGCTCGAGCAGTACTTC
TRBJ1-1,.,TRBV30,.,CAWNGARGTEAFF,TGTGCCTGGAATGGGGCAAGGGGTACTGAAGCTTTCTTT
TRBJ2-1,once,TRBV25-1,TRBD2,CASMSREVNNEQFF,TGTGCCAGCATGTCACGGGAGGTTAACAATGAGCAGTTCTTC
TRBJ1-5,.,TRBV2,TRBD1,CASSEATGDGNQPQHF,TGTGCCAGCAGTGAAGCGACAGGGGATGGTAATCAGCCCCAGCATTTT
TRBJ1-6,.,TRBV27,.,CASSLSSRGAGSPLHF,TGTGCCAGCAGTTTAAGTTCTAGAGGGGCGGGATCACCCCTCCACTTT
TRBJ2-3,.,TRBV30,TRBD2,CAWGGTSGRSTDTQYF,TGTGCCTGGGGCGGGACTAGCGGGAGGAGCACAGATACGCAGTATTTT
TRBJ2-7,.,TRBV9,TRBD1,CASSGGDSTYEQYF,TGTGCCAGCAGCGGAGGGGACAGTACCTACGAGCAGTACTTC
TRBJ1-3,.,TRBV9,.,CASSVAWRAGNTIYF,TGTGCCAGCAGCGTAGCTTGGAGGGCTGGAAACACCATATATTTT
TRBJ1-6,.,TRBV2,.,CASSEAGSYNSPLHF,TGTGCCAGCAGTGAGGCAGGCTCCTATAATTCACCCCTCCACTTT
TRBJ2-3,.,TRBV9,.,CASSVGAGVIDTQYF,TGTGCCAGCAGCGTAGGGGCAGGCGTGATTGATACGCAGTATTTT
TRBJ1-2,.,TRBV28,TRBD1,CASSGQERIYGYTF,TGTGCCAGCAGTGGACAGGAGAGGATCTATGGCTACACCTTC
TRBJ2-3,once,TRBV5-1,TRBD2,CASSRSGRAPTDTQYF,TGCGCCAGCAGCCGTAGCGGGAGGGCCCCCACAGATACGCAGTATTTT
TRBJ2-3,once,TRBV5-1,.,CASSLDQGGRTDTQYF,TGCGCCAGCAGCTTGGACCAGGGAGGACGCACAGATACGCAGTATTTT
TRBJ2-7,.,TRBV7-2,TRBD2,CASSSSRSGRTEQYF,TGTGCCAGCAGCTCGTCGAGGAGCGGGAGGACCGAGCAGTACTTC
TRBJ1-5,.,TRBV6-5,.,CASGQGRGRDQPQHF,TGTGCCAGCGGCCAGGGCAGGGGAAGGGATCAGCCCCAGCATTTT
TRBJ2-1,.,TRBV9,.,CASSVFGGADEQFF,TGTGCCAGCAGCGTCTTTGGCGGCGCGGATGAGCAGTTCTTC
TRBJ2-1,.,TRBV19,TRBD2,CASRTSGSYEQFF,TGTGCCAGCAGGACTAGCGGGAGCTATGAGCAGTTCTTC
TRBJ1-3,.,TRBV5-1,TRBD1,CASSTGTGDSGNTIYF,TGCGCCAGCAGCACCGGGACAGGCGACTCTGGAAACACCATATATTTT
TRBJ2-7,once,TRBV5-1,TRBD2,CASSPRTSGNSYEQYF,TGCGCCAGCAGCCCGCGGACTAGCGGGAACTCCTACGAGCAGTACTTC
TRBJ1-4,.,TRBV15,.,CATSRDPQISGKLFF,TGTGCCACCAGCAGAGATCCTCAGATCTCGGGAAAACTGTTTTTT
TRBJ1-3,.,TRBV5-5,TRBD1,CASSFTGGVPGNTIYF,TGTGCCAGCAGCTTTACAGGGGGAGTCCCTGGAAACACCATATATTTT
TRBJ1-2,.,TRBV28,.,CASSLPTPLHINYGYTF,TGTGCCAGCAGTTTACCGACACCCTTACACATTAACTATGGCTACACCTTC